The 23 T cell receptor beta chains listed next were all sequenced from one sample in a study of somatic mutations in cytotoxic T cells in rheumatoid arthritis. TCRdb keeps only in-frame clones here, not all; method: immunoSEQ multiplex PCR. The table has more than 20,000 clones, around 83% seen once. The source material was CD8+ T cells sorted from blood. These receptors all come from a woman aged 50 to 60 in good health.

The V gene is TRBV11-3, the J gene TRBJ2-3; D possibly corresponds to TRBD2 (6 bases). Trimming shortened V by 6 bases and J by 4 bases, and 17 bases separated the two germline ends. The CDR3 runs to 15 residues. Germline V gene data show CDR1 as SGHNT and CDR2 as YENEEA. The CDR3 sequence is CASSPEAGSPDTQYF. CDR3 nucleotide sequence: TGTGCCAGCAGTCCGGAGGCGGGATCACCAGATACGCAGTATTTT.

The rearrangement links TRBV5-8 to TRBJ2-1; TRBD2 matches at 8 bases. The CDR3 has 12 amino acids. Germline V gene lookup returns CDR1 SGHTS and CDR2 YDEGEE. After removal of 4 bases from V and 8 bases from J, the junction contained 2 bases not matched to a gene. CDR3 sequence (DNA): TGTGCCAGCAGCCCGGGGGGGGATGAGCAGTTCTTC. Protein product: CASSPGGDEQFF.

J is TRBJ1-4 and V is TRBV7-2; TRBD1 might be the D (6 bases). The CDR3 consists of 15 residues. V shed 5 bases and J shed 8 bases, with 18 bases lying between them. CDR1 and CDR2 (germline): SGHTA, FQGNSA. CDR3 DNA: TGTGCCAGCAGCGTTTCAGGGGTGAAAGGCGAAAAACTGTTTTTT. Translation: CASSVSGVKGEKLFF.

This clone is a singleton in its sample. The V call is TRBV19, the J call TRBJ1-5; 9 bases fit TRBD1. The CDR3 totals 15 residues. The V gene end was trimmed by 5 bases and the J gene end by 9 bases; junction bases not matched to a gene: 11. Germline V gene data show CDR1 as LNHDA and CDR2 as SQIVND (reference sequence). The CDR3 loop is CASSPGQGLRSPQHF. The CDR3 DNA reads TGTGCCAGTAGTCCCGGACAGGGGCTTCGATCGCCCCAGCATTTT.

V is TRBV11-3 and J is TRBJ1-1; 10 bases match TRBD1. J lost 12 bases, V lost 5 bases, and 9 bases had no gene match. Per germline, CDR1 SGHNT and CDR2 YENEEA. The CDR3 covers 13 residues. CDR3 sequence: CASSQGTGVESFF. In DNA form, the CDR3 reads TGTGCCAGCAGCCAAGGGACAGGGGTCGAATCTTTCTTT.

CDR3 sequence reads: CASRTLGQGRAEAFF. The CDR3 bases are TGTGCCAGCAGGACCCTGGGACAGGGGAGGGCTGAAGCTTTCTTT. The V call is TRBV2, the J call TRBJ1-1; 10 bases are a match to TRBD1. V was clipped by 6 bases and J by 6 bases; unmatched bases: 10. The CDR3 length is 15 residues. Germline V lookup: CDR1 SNHLY, CDR2 FYNNEI.

CDR3 residues: CASSNIQYF. In DNA form, the CDR3 reads TGTGCCAGTAGTAACATTCAGTACTTC. This chain connects TRBV19 to TRBJ2-4, with D uncertain. The germline V gene has CDR1 LNHDA and CDR2 SQIVND (reference sequence). This CDR3 is built from 9 residues. V was clipped by 4 bases and J by 8 bases, with 0 bases between them. The variable domain in full, with the rest retrieved from reference TRBV19 and TRBJ2-4, is DGGITQSPKYLFRKEGQNVTLSCEQNLNHDAMYWYRQDPGQGLRLIYYSQIVNDFQKGDIAEGYSVSREKKESFPLTVTSAQKNPTAFYLCASSNIQYFGAGTRLSVL.

The V and J genes are TRBV9 and TRBJ2-2, with D possibly TRBD1 on 6 matching bases. With 3 bases removed from V and 4 bases from J, the gap between germline ends came to 13 bases. Germline V gives CDR1 SGDLS, CDR2 YYNGEE. The CDR3 spans 15 residues. The CDR3 loop reads CASSETGQVTGELFF. As DNA, the CDR3 is TGTGCCAGCAGCGAAACAGGGCAGGTCACCGGGGAGCTGTTTTTT.

V and J are TRBV6-5 and TRBJ1-5; D is possibly TRBD1 (6 bases). V was pared by 4 bases and J by 0 bases, with 13 bases between. The CDR3 sequence is 16 residues long. CDR1 and CDR2 (germline): MNHEY, SVGAGI. The CDR3 DNA reads as TGTGCCAGCAGTTCCTCGACAGGACATAGCAATCAGCCCCAGCATTTT. It is translated as CASSSSTGHSNQPQHF.

The CDR3 reads CASSYGGAVPGYGYTF. DNA of the CDR3: TGTGCCAGCAGCTACGGGGGTGCAGTGCCGGGCTATGGCTACACCTTC. The chain combines TRBV7-9 with TRBJ1-2, with TRBD1 as a possible D gene (5 bases). Germline V lookup: CDR1 SEHNR, CDR2 FQNEAQ (reference sequence). Trimming stripped 4 bases from V and 4 bases from J, with 19 bases between. The length of the CDR3 is 16 residues. The whole variable domain, filled in from reference TRBV7-9 and TRBJ1-2, reads DTGVSQNPRHKITKRGQNVTFRCDPISEHNRLYWYRQTLGQGPEFLTYFQNEAQLEKSRLLSDRFSAERPKGSFSTLEIQRTEQGDSAMYLCASSYGGAVPGYGYTFGSGTRLTVV.

This clone was picked up one time. The chain has TRBV11-2 and TRBJ2-1; D is possibly TRBD1 or TRBD2 (5 bases each). V was trimmed by 2 bases and J by 15 bases, leaving 14 bases between them. The CDR3 spans 12 residues. The germline V gene encodes CDR1 SGHAT and CDR2 FQNNGV. The CDR3 region is CASSLYRDAPFF. Here the CDR3 DNA reads TGTGCCAGCAGCTTATACCGGGACGCCCCGTTCTTC.

V usage is TRBV14 and J usage is TRBJ1-4; TRBD1 aligns across 10 bases. CDR1 and CDR2 from the germline V gene are SGHDN and FVKESK. V lost 1 base and J lost 8; bases outside the gene matches: 4. This CDR3 is 15 amino acids long. DNA for the CDR3: TGTGCCAGCAGCCAAGTCGGGACAGGGGTCGAAAAACTGTTTTTT. Translated: CASSQVGTGVEKLFF.

This chain connects TRBV28 to TRBJ2-3; either TRBD1 or TRBD2 may fit D (5 bases each). This CDR3 comprises 16 residues. Germline lookup yields CDR1 MDHEN and CDR2 SYDVKM. V lost 2 bases and J lost 0, with 12 bases in between. The CDR3 nucleotides are TGTGCCAGCAGTTTAGGTGGGACCTTAAGCACAGATACGCAGTATTTT. It codes for CASSLGGTLSTDTQYF.

This chain links TRBV5-4 with TRBJ2-3; 9 nucleotides line up with TRBD2. V dropped 4 bases and J dropped 4; count of bases not matched to a gene: 10. Germline CDR1 SGHNT, CDR2 YYREEE (reference sequence). The CDR3 covers 16 residues. In nucleotides, the CDR3 is TGTGCCAGCAGCCGGCCGGGACTAGCTGGGGCAGATACGCAGTATTTT. Amino acid sequence: CASSRPGLAGADTQYF. The whole variable domain, filled in from reference TRBV5-4 and TRBJ2-3, reads ETGVTQSPTHLIKTRGQQVTLRCSSQSGHNTVSWYQQALGQGPQFIFQYYREEENGRGNFPPRFSGLQFPNYSSELNVNALELDDSALYLCASSRPGLAGADTQYFGPGTRLTVL.

The rearrangement joins TRBV27 to TRBJ2-5; D call uncertain. CDR1 MNHEY and CDR2 SMNVEV come from the germline V gene (reference sequence). Trimming shortened V by 0 bases and J by 1 base, and 3 bases separated the two germline ends. CDR3 length equals 13 residues. The CDR3 DNA reads TGTGCCAGCAGTTTATCAGGCCAAGAGACCCAGTACTTC. It encodes CASSLSGQETQYF.

This clone occurred once. CDR3 sequence (DNA): TGTGCCAGCAGCAGGCTGATCCTCAGTCGGGAAAAACTGTTTTTT. Translation: CASSRLILSREKLFF. The chain is built from TRBV2 and TRBJ1-4; D call uncertain. The CDR3 length is 15 residues. V was clipped by 6 bases and J by 8 bases, with 19 bases between them. Germline CDR1 and CDR2: SNHLY and FYNNEI.

V gene TRBV4-3 combines with J gene TRBJ2-1, with 7 bases fitting TRBD1. This CDR3 spans 16 amino acids. Germline V lookup: CDR1 LGHNA, CDR2 YSLEER. The junction had 8 bases not matched to a gene; V was cut back by 0 bases and J by 6 bases. DNA for the CDR3: TGCGCCAGCAGCCAAGATCGATGGGGACAGACCAATGAGCAGTTCTTC. Residues: CASSQDRWGQTNEQFF.

This chain uses TRBV4-1 with TRBJ1-1, with D maybe TRBD1 (6 bases). The V gene's germline CDR1 is MGHRA and CDR2 YSYEKL. V was pared by 1 base and J by 0 bases, with 12 bases between. There are 16 residues in the CDR3. CDR3 sequence: CASSQGQEGLNTEAFF. CDR3 bases: TGCGCCAGCAGCCAAGGACAGGAGGGTTTGAACACTGAAGCTTTCTTT.

V and J are TRBV9 and TRBJ2-1, with 7 bases matching TRBD1. Germline V lookup: CDR1 SGDLS, CDR2 YYNGEE. CDR3 length: 16 residues. V lost 0 bases to trimming and J lost 6 bases; unmatched junction nucleotides: 9. In DNA, the CDR3 is TGTGCCAGCAGCGTAGAGTTTGGGACAGCGAGCAATGAGCAGTTCTTC. Translating gives CASSVEFGTASNEQFF. Using reference TRBV9 and TRBJ2-1 for the parts outside the CDR3, the full variable domain is DSGVTQTPKHLITATGQRVTLRCSPRSGDLSVYWYQQSLDQGLQFLIQYYNGEERAKGNILERFSAQQFPDLHSELNLSSLELGDSALYFCASSVEFGTASNEQFFGPGTRLTVL.

V and J are TRBV6-5 and TRBJ2-7; 8 positions agree with TRBD2. Germline assignment: CDR1 MNHEY and CDR2 SVGAGI. The CDR3 has 15 amino acids. V dropped 2 bases and J dropped 0; count of bases not matched to a gene: 3. CDR3 protein: CASSYSGGSSYEQYF. The CDR3 coding sequence is TGTGCCAGCAGTTACAGCGGGGGCAGCTCCTACGAGCAGTACTTC.

In this sample, this clone turned up once. V and J are TRBV6-5 and TRBJ2-7; 12 bases line up with TRBD2. The CDR3 covers 16 residues. Germline loops: CDR1 MNHEY, CDR2 SVGAGI. The V and J ends lost 2 bases and 4 bases, in that order; junction bases with no gene match: 6. The CDR3 DNA reads as TGTGCCAGCAGTTACCTCACTAGCGGGGGGCTGTACGAGCAGTACTTC. Translated: CASSYLTSGGLYEQYF.

The chain combines TRBV7-9 with TRBJ1-4, with 7 bases lining up with TRBD1. There are 15 residues in the CDR3. Trimming removed 5 bases from V and 8 bases from J; junction bases left unmatched: 11. Germline V gene lookup returns CDR1 SEHNR and CDR2 FQNEAQ (reference sequence). CDR3 protein: CASSARQGLREKLFF. Here the CDR3 DNA reads TGTGCCAGCAGCGCCAGACAGGGACTGCGCGAAAAACTGTTTTTT.

The rearrangement uses TRBV9 and TRBJ2-1; 9 bases match TRBD2. This CDR3 has 16 residues. V dropped 3 bases and J dropped 4; count of bases not matched to a gene: 8. Germline CDR1 and CDR2: SGDLS and YYNGEE. The CDR3 protein is CASSEGAGGLYNEQFF. The CDR3 nucleotides read TGTGCCAGCAGCGAAGGGGCGGGGGGGCTTTACAATGAGCAGTTCTTC.